These 21 T cell receptor beta chains were all obtained from the same sample, sequenced in a study of blood T cell repertoires in COVID-19 (dated by TCRdb to 2020 to 2022). Preparation of the library involved the immunoSEQ multiplex PCR assay. Here the immuneACCESS table is served through TCRdb, limited to in-frame sequences with V and J called. Missing clones are a known gap in these copies; in checked studies unresolved V genes cover under half, and the rest lacks a known reason. The sample table contains hundreds of thousands of clones; only one count was recorded for around 87% of them. Of the sample, approximately 8.1% falls within the top ten clones. The sample taken for sequencing was peripheral blood. Receptors were obtained from a woman between 45 and 60 years old who had recovered from COVID-19.

The chain couples TRBV6-5 to TRBJ1-3; D ambiguous. Looked up from germline, CDR1 is MNHEY and CDR2 is SVGAGI. This CDR3 region has 15 residues. V was trimmed by 2 bases and J by 0 bases, leaving 8 bases between them. In DNA form, the CDR3 reads TGTGCCAGCAGTTACCGACAAAACTCTGGAAACACCATATATTTT. It is translated as CASSYRQNSGNTIYF.

The chain is built from TRBV6-2 or TRBV6-3 and TRBJ2-3; TRBD2 might be the D (5 bases). The V and J ends lost 6 bases and 3 bases respectively, with 16 bases between them. CDR3 size: 15 residues. Germline CDR1 and CDR2: MNHEY and SVGEGT. Written as DNA, the CDR3 is TGTGCCAGCAGCCTTCTACTAGACAAAACAGATACGCAGTATTTT. The encoded protein is CASSLLLDKTDTQYF.

This clone came up once. V and J are TRBV27 and TRBJ2-7, with 7 bases that match TRBD1. There are 14 residues in the CDR3. Germline CDR1 is MNHEY and CDR2 is SMNVEV (reference sequence). V was pared by 3 bases and J by 5 bases, with 7 bases of the junction left unmatched. The CDR3 sequence: CASSFSVTGDEQYF. The CDR3 coding sequence is TGTGCCAGCAGTTTTTCGGTTACAGGGGACGAGCAGTACTTC.

The chain combines TRBV2 with TRBJ2-5; a possible D gene is TRBD1 (7 bases). V lost 8 bases and J 4 bases, leaving 20 bases between the germline ends. This CDR3 has 15 amino acids. Per the germline V gene, CDR1 is SNHLY and CDR2 is FYNNEI. The CDR3 is CASQGGPSGGETQYF. Written as DNA, the CDR3 is TGTGCCAGCCAGGGGGGACCATCCGGAGGAGAGACCCAGTACTTC.

The chain carries TRBV18 and TRBJ2-1; the match to TRBD1 covers 7 bases. J lost 4 bases, V lost 2 bases, and 5 bases had no gene match. CDR1 is KGHSH, CDR2 LQKENI, per germline. The CDR3 sequence is 15 residues long. The CDR3 here is CASSPEGQLYNEQFF. Here the CDR3 DNA reads TGTGCCAGCTCACCAGAGGGACAGCTATACAATGAGCAGTTCTTC. The whole variable domain, filled in from reference TRBV18 and TRBJ2-1, reads NAGVMQNPRHLVRRRGQEARLRCSPMKGHSHVYWYRQLPEEGLKFMVYLQKENIIDESGMPKERFSAEFPKEGPSILRIQQVVRGDSAAYFCASSPEGQLYNEQFFGPGTRLTVL.

The gene calls are TRBV5-5 and TRBJ1-5; D call uncertain. Deletions cut 4 bases from V and 0 bases from J, with 8 bases between. The CDR3 totals 14 residues. The germline CDR1 and CDR2 sequences are SGHKS and YYEKEE (reference sequence). Written as DNA, the CDR3 is TGTGCCAGCAGCGCGATTAATAGCAATCAGCCCCAGCATTTT. Its protein is CASSAINSNQPQHF.

V is TRBV7-2 and J is TRBJ1-2; maybe TRBD1 (6 bases). This CDR3 has 14 amino acids. The V gene lost 5 bases and the J gene lost 2 bases, with 12 bases spanning the gap. Germline CDR1 is SGHTA and CDR2 is FQGNSA. CDR3 amino acids: CASSPTGTNYGYTF. CDR3 nucleotides: TGTGCCAGCAGCCCCACAGGGACGAACTATGGCTACACCTTC.

The gene calls are TRBV6-6 and TRBJ2-7, with TRBD1 matching over 9 bases. Germline V gene sequence: CDR1 MNHNY, CDR2 SVGAGI (reference sequence). Losses at the gene ends were 11 bases for V and 5 bases for J; bases not matched to a gene: 13. The CDR3 has 14 residues. The CDR3 DNA sequence: TGTGCCTCTGGGGGGGGACAGGGAGTTCACGAGCAGTACTTC. This sequence encodes CASGGGQGVHEQYF.

In DNA, the CDR3 is TGTGCCAGTAGAAACGACAGGGGATCCCTTCAGTATTTT. It specifies CASRNDRGSLQYF. The V call is TRBV19, the J call TRBJ2-3; TRBD1 agrees at 8 bases. The germline gives CDR1 LNHDA, CDR2 SQIVND (reference sequence). The CDR3 consists of 13 residues. The V segment lost 6 bases and the J segment 12 bases; nucleotides outside the gene matches: 11.

The V call is TRBV4-2, the J call TRBJ2-1; 10 bases align to TRBD2. Germline CDR1 reads LGHNA; CDR2 reads YNFKEQ. V gave up 5 bases and J gave up 3 bases; unmatched junction bases: 7. CDR3 size: 16 residues. DNA of the CDR3: TGTGCCAGCAGCACCCCCGGGACTAGCGTCTACAATGAGCAGTTCTTC. Translation: CASSTPGTSVYNEQFF.

This clone was detected a few times. The rearrangement joins TRBV10-3 to TRBJ1-1; D perhaps matches TRBD1 (5 bases). From germline, CDR1 is ENHRY and CDR2 SYGVKD. The CDR3 covers 15 residues. V was cut by 2 bases and J by 5 bases, with 15 bases left in between. The CDR3 sequence: CAISERTAGRTEAFF. CDR3 DNA sequence: TGTGCCATCAGTGAGCGAACCGCAGGGAGGACTGAAGCTTTCTTT.

The V gene is TRBV6-6, the J gene TRBJ2-4; D may be TRBD1 (7 bases). V lost 4 bases and J lost 4, with 11 bases in between. This CDR3 has 14 residues. Germline CDR1 and CDR2: MNHNY and SVGAGI (reference sequence). The CDR3 region has the DNA TGTGCCAGCAGTTTGCAGGGGGGTAAAAACATTCAGTACTTC. Residues: CASSLQGGKNIQYF.

The chain employs TRBV10-3 and TRBJ2-1; 8 bases are a match to TRBD1. There are 16 residues in the CDR3. Germline assignment: CDR1 ENHRY and CDR2 SYGVKD. With V trimmed by 4 bases and J by 10 bases, 15 bases remained unmatched. The CDR3 nucleotides are TGTGCCATCAGTGTGTCCTCCCCCGACAGGGGCCACGAGCAGTTCTTC. Translated, it gives CAISVSSPDRGHEQFF.

The chain couples TRBV6-6 to TRBJ2-1; 10 positions match TRBD1. The J segment lost 8 bases and the V segment lost 8 bases, leaving 12 bases of the junction unmatched. The CDR3 is 15 residues long. Germline CDR1 MNHNY, CDR2 SVGAGI (reference sequence). CDR3 coding DNA: TGTGCCAGCGCCACAGGGGACAGGGGAGGGGATGAGCAGTTCTTC. It yields the protein CASATGDRGGDEQFF.

This chain connects TRBV11-3 to TRBJ2-3, with D possibly matching TRBD2 (6 bases). V was clipped by 0 bases and J by 5 bases, with 9 bases between them. The CDR3 has 14 amino acids. Germline lookup yields CDR1 SGHNT and CDR2 YENEEA. DNA of the CDR3: TGTGCCAGCAGCTTAGATGGAGCGGGAGATACGCAGTATTTT. Protein product: CASSLDGAGDTQYF. Full variable domain (rest looked up from reference TRBV11-3 and TRBJ2-3): EAGVVQSPRYKIIEKKQPVAFWCNPISGHNTLYWYLQNLGQGPELLIRYENEEAVDDSQLPKDRFSAERLKGVDSTLKIQPAELGDSAVYLCASSLDGAGDTQYFGPGTRLTVL.

For this clone: This sample also contains other DNA sequences that code for the same CDR3. The genes are TRBV6-2 or TRBV6-3 and TRBJ1-1; no firm D call. The CDR3 has 13 amino acids. The germline V gene has CDR1 MNHEY and CDR2 SVGEGT. Trimming took off 3 bases at V and 2 bases at J, with 7 bases between the two ends. The CDR3 spells CASSYRGNTEAFF. The CDR3 nucleotides are TGTGCCAGCAGTTATCGGGGTAACACTGAAGCTTTCTTT.

The rearrangement joins TRBV18 to TRBJ1-3; D gene uncertain. There are 16 residues in the CDR3. Germline-derived CDR1 and CDR2 are KGHSH and LQKENI. The ends were cut back, 3 bases at V and 0 bases at J, with 12 bases in the middle. CDR3 nucleotides: TGTGCCAGCTCACCCAGGAACCCTGACTCTGGAAACACCATATATTTT. Amino acids: CASSPRNPDSGNTIYF.

V usage is TRBV10-3 and J usage is TRBJ2-7; 11 bases fit TRBD2. J gave up 3 bases and V 2 bases, and 0 bases lay outside the gene matches. CDR1 and CDR2 (germline): ENHRY, SYGVKD. The CDR3 covers 14 residues. In DNA, the CDR3 is TGTGCCATCAGTGAGGGGACTAGCGGCTACGAGCAGTACTTC. It translates to CAISEGTSGYEQYF.

The V and J genes are TRBV12-3 or TRBV12-4 and TRBJ2-1; D uncertain. The CDR3 totals 13 residues. V lost 4 bases to trimming and J lost 9 bases, with 13 bases between them. The chain's CDR3 is CASSSSSASEQFF. CDR3 in DNA: TGTGCCAGCAGTTCCTCGTCGGCTAGTGAGCAGTTCTTC.

The chain uses TRBV19 and TRBJ1-1; 8 bases align to TRBD1. V shed 5 bases, J shed 4 bases, and the junction held 6 bases outside the gene matches. This CDR3 has 14 residues. Germline CDR1 is LNHDA and CDR2 is SQIVND (reference sequence). The CDR3 loop reads CASSRTGPVTEAFF. The CDR3 DNA is TGTGCCAGTAGTCGGACAGGGCCGGTCACTGAAGCTTTCTTT.

The chain combines TRBV11-3 with TRBJ2-1, with 15 bases matching TRBD2. Germline V CDR1 and CDR2: SGHNT, YENEEA. This CDR3 comprises 17 residues. Losses at the gene ends were 2 bases for V and 9 bases for J; bases not matched to a gene: 8. CDR3 amino acids: CASSLSGTSGGWGEQFF. The CDR3 nucleotides are TGTGCCAGCAGCTTAAGCGGGACTAGCGGGGGGTGGGGTGAGCAGTTCTTC. The full variable domain, in which reference TRBV11-3 and TRBJ2-1 provide the parts outside the CDR3, is EAGVVQSPRYKIIEKKQPVAFWCNPISGHNTLYWYLQNLGQGPELLIRYENEEAVDDSQLPKDRFSAERLKGVDSTLKIQPAELGDSAVYLCASSLSGTSGGWGEQFFGPGTRLTVL.